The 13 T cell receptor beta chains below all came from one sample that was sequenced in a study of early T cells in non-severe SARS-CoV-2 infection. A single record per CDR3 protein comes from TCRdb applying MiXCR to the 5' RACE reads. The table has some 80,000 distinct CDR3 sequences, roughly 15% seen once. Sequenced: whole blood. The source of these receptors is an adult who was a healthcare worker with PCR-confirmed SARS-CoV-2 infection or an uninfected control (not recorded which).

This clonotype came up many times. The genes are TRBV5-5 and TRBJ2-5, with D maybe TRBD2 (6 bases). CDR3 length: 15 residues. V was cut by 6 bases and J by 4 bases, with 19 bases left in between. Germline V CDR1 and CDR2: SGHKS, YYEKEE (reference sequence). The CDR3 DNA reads TGTGCCAGCATCGGAAGAGGAGGGGCGGCAGAGACCCAGTACTTC. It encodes CASIGRGGAAETQYF.

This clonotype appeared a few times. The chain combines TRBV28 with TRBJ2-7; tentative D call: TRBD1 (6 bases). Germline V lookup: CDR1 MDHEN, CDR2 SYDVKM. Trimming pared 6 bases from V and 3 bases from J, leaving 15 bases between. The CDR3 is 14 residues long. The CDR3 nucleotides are TGTGCCAGCAGCCCACCCGCGACAGGCTACGAGCAGTACTTC. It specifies CASSPPATGYEQYF.

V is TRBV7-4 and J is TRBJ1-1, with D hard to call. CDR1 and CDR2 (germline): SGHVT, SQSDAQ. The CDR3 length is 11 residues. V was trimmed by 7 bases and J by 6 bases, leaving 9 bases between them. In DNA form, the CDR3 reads TGTGCCAGCAAGGGTCCCGCTGAAGCTTTCTTT. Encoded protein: CASKGPAEAFF.

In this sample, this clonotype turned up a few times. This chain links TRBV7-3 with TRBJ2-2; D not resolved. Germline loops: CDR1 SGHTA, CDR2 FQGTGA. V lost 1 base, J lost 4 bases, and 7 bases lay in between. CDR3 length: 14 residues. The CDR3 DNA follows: TGTGCCAGCAGCTTAATCCCTACCACCGGGGAGCTGTTTTTT. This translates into CASSLIPTTGELFF.

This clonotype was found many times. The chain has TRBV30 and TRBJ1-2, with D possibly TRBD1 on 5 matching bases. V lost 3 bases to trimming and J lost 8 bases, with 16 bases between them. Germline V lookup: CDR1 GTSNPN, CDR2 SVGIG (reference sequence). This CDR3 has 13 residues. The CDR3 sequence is CAWSAQEGWGYTF. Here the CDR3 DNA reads TGTGCCTGGAGCGCACAGGAGGGTTGGGGCTACACCTTC.

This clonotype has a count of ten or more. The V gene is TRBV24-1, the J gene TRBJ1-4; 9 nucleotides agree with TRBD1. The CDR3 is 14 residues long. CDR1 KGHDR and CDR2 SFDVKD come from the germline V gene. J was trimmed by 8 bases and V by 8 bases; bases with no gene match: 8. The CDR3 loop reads CATNSRDRVEKLFF. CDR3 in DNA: TGTGCCACCAATTCCCGGGACAGGGTCGAAAAACTGTTTTTT.

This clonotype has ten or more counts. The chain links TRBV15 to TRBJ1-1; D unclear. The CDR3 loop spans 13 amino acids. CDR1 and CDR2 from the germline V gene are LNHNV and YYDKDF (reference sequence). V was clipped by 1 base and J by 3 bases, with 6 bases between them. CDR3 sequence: CATSRGMDTEAFF. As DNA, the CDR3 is TGTGCCACCAGCAGAGGGATGGACACTGAAGCTTTCTTT.

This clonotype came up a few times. The CDR3 region has the DNA TGCAGCGTTCGAGACAGGGGGCTGAACACTGAAGCTTTCTTT. It is translated as CSVRDRGLNTEAFF. V and J are TRBV29-1 and TRBJ1-1, with 10 nucleotides matching TRBD1. The junction had 3 bases not matched to a gene; V was cut back by 5 bases and J by 0 bases. In germline, CDR1 is SQVTM, CDR2 ANQGSEA. The CDR3 loop spans 14 amino acids.

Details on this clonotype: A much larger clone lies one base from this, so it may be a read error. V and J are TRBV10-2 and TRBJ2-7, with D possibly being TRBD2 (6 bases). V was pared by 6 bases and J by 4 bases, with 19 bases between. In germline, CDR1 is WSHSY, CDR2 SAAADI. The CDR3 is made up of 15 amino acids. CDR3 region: CASRDLSGRLYEQYF. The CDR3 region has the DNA TGCGCCAGCAGAGACCTTAGCGGCCGACTGTACGAGCAGTACTTC.

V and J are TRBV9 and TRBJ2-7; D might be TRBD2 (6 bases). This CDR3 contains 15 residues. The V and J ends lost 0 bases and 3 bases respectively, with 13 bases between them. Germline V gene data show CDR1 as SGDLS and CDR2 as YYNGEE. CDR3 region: CASSVGGGALYEQYF. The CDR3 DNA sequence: TGTGCCAGCAGCGTAGGGGGCGGGGCCCTCTACGAGCAGTACTTC.

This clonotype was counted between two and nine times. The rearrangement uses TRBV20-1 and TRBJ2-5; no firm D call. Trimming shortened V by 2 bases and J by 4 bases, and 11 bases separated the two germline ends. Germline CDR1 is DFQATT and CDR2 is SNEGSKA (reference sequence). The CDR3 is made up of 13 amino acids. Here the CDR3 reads CSARSSGAETQYF. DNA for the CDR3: TGCAGTGCTAGATCCAGTGGTGCAGAGACCCAGTACTTC.

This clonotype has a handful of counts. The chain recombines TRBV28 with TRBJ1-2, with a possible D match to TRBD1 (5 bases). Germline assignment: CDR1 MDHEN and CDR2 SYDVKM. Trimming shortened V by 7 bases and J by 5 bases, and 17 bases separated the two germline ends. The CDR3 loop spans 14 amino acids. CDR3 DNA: TGTGCCAGCACCACAACCCCGGGACTGTATGGCTACACCTTC. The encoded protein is CASTTTPGLYGYTF.

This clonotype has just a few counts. The CDR3 DNA follows: TGTGCCAGCAGCCAAGGGGGGGAGGTTTCACCCCTCCACTTT. This gives the protein CASSQGGEVSPLHF. The rearrangement links TRBV3-1 to TRBJ1-6; D is possibly TRBD1 (5 bases). This CDR3 has 14 amino acids. V lost 1 base and J lost 9, with 10 bases in between. CDR1 is LGHDT, CDR2 YNNKEL, per germline (reference sequence).